One and the same sample provided the 3 T cell receptor beta chains below, sequenced in a study of shared clonotypes between healthy human individuals. The naive CD8 fraction comprised CD45RO-negative cells positively selected for CCR7 and excluded terminally differentiated effector memory CD45RA+ cells. Repertoires were generated with immunoSEQ multiplex PCR, while TCRdb's copy carries only in-frame clones and drops some. The sample contains about 2.1 million clones, just over 90% of which appear only once. Specimen: naive CD8+ T cells from PBMCs. These receptors originate from a man between 18 and 29 years old in good health. Some clones in this sample may be carry-over from other donors' samples.

V usage is TRBV27 and J usage is TRBJ2-5, with 12 bases that match TRBD2. Germline V gene sequence: CDR1 MNHEY, CDR2 SMNVEV (reference sequence). This CDR3 is 15 amino acids long. V was pared by 5 bases and J by 5 bases, with 6 bases of the junction left unmatched. The DNA for the CDR3 is TGTGCCAGCAGTCCCGGGACTAGCGGGCTGGAGACCCAGTACTTC. Protein: CASSPGTSGLETQYF.

A remark on this clone: The identical CDR3 is also encoded by other nucleotide sequences in the sample. V usage is TRBV27 and J usage is TRBJ1-5; no firm D call. Germline V gene data show CDR1 as MNHEY and CDR2 as SMNVEV (reference sequence). V lost 1 base to trimming and J lost 0 bases, with 7 bases between them. CDR3 length equals 15 residues. CDR3 DNA: TGTGCCAGCAGTTTATTCGGTACTAGCAATCAGCCCCAGCATTTT. Its translation is CASSLFGTSNQPQHF.

The V call is TRBV5-1, the J call TRBJ1-1; a possible D gene is TRBD1 (5 bases). CDR1 and CDR2 (germline): SGHRS, YFSETQ. The CDR3 consists of 14 residues. V was cut by 3 bases and J by 11 bases, with 20 bases left in between. CDR3 in amino acids: CASSYGTPGNGAFF. The CDR3 DNA reads as TGCGCCAGCAGCTACGGGACCCCGGGAAATGGGGCTTTCTTT. The variable domain in full, completed from reference TRBV5-1 and TRBJ1-1, reads KAGVTQTPRYLIKTRGQQVTLSCSPISGHRSVSWYQQTPGQGLQFLFEYFSETQRNKGNFPGRFSGRQFSNSRSEMNVSTLELGDSALYLCASSYGTPGNGAFFGQGTRLTVV.